A single sample is the source of the 28 T cell receptor beta chains below, sequenced in a study of blood T cell repertoires in COVID-19. Assay: immunoSEQ multiplex PCR; the TCRdb copy retains only in-frame clones and omits some. The table shows about 150,000 clones, with approximately 84% occurring only once. The sequenced material came from peripheral blood. These receptors all stem from a woman aged 80 or over with acute or convalescent COVID-19.

V gene TRBV19 combines with J gene TRBJ1-2; a possible D gene is TRBD1 (6 bases). The V end was cut by 5 bases, the J end by 3 bases, with 16 bases between. Germline V lookup: CDR1 LNHDA, CDR2 SQIVND (reference sequence). CDR3 length equals 15 residues. The CDR3 loop is CASSSQGTNDYGYTF. CDR3 sequence (DNA): TGTGCCAGTAGTTCACAGGGTACCAACGACTATGGCTACACCTTC.

This sequence joins TRBV7-2 and TRBJ2-5; 12 bases are shared with TRBD2. V shed 1 base and J 5 bases; nucleotides not matched to a gene: 5. The CDR3 runs 16 residues. CDR1 is SGHTA, CDR2 FQGNSA, per germline. CDR3 coding DNA: TGTGCCAGCAGCTTAGTACTAGCGGGGGGTGGGGAGACCCAGTACTTC. Amino acid sequence: CASSLVLAGGGETQYF.

About this clone: One end of the junction is discordant with germline, which a read error may explain. This chain links TRBV2 with TRBJ1-2, with no clear D. Per germline, CDR1 SNHLY and CDR2 FYNNEI. The CDR3 totals 11 residues. The CDR3 protein is CAGSEDRPSGF. CDR3 DNA sequence: TGTGCCGGCAGTGAAGACCGTCCATCCGGCTTC.

The chain recombines TRBV19 with TRBJ2-3; 13 bases fit TRBD2. J gave up 3 bases and V 1 base, and 4 bases lay outside the gene matches. The germline V gene has CDR1 LNHDA and CDR2 SQIVND (reference sequence). The CDR3 spans 17 residues. The CDR3 sequence is CASSIVGTSGITDTQYF. The CDR3 region has the DNA TGTGCCAGTAGTATAGTAGGGACTAGCGGGATAACAGATACGCAGTATTTT.

This clone showed up just a few times. The J gene is TRBJ2-5, the V gene TRBV30; 11 bases line up with TRBD2. Trimming took 8 bases from V and 4 from J; bases not matched to a gene: 9. Germline V CDR1 and CDR2: GTSNPN, SVGIG (reference sequence). The CDR3 is 14 residues long. The CDR3 reads CALKGLAGGETQYF. The CDR3 coding sequence is TGTGCCCTCAAGGGGCTAGCGGGAGGAGAGACCCAGTACTTC.

As to this clone: The junction shows a germline mismatch at one end, possibly a read error. The CDR3 region has the DNA TGTGCCAGCAGTGAGACTACGATGGACTTC. This translates into CASSETTMDF. The rearrangement uses TRBV2 and TRBJ2-7; D may be TRBD2 (5 bases). From germline, CDR1 is SNHLY and CDR2 FYNNEI. The CDR3 consists of 10 residues.

The chain links TRBV11-2 to TRBJ2-3; 9 bases map to TRBD2. This CDR3 region has 16 residues. The V gene's germline CDR1 is SGHAT and CDR2 FQNNGV. V dropped 2 bases and J dropped 2; count of bases not matched to a gene: 5. Here the CDR3 DNA reads TGTGCCAGCAGCTTATCAGCGGGGGGTTCCACAGATACGCAGTATTTT. Translation: CASSLSAGGSTDTQYF.

The chain has TRBV30 and TRBJ2-1; 8 nucleotides line up with TRBD2. CDR1 is GTSNPN and CDR2 is SVGIG in the germline V gene (reference sequence). The CDR3 loop spans 15 amino acids. V lost 2 bases and J lost 4; bases outside the gene matches: 7. Here the CDR3 reads CAWSSIAGRYNEQFF. The CDR3 region has the DNA TGTGCCTGGAGTTCAATAGCGGGGCGTTACAATGAGCAGTTCTTC.

This chain links TRBV28 with TRBJ1-2, with D tentatively TRBD1 (5 bases). This CDR3 region has 13 residues. The V and J ends lost 5 bases and 4 bases respectively, with 11 bases between them. Per the germline V gene, CDR1 is MDHEN and CDR2 is SYDVKM. CDR3 region: CASSRGWAYGYTF. As DNA, the CDR3 is TGTGCCAGCAGTCGGGGGTGGGCCTATGGCTACACCTTC.

Remarks on this clone: The sample carries other DNA sequences with the same CDR3. The rearrangement links TRBV18 to TRBJ2-5; TRBD1 might be the D (5 bases). The CDR3 spans 13 residues. V lost 3 bases, J lost 1 base, and 6 bases lay in between. The V gene's germline CDR1 is KGHSH and CDR2 LQKENI. The CDR3 DNA reads as TGTGCCAGCTCACCCGACAGCCAAGAGACCCAGTACTTC. Its translation is CASSPDSQETQYF.

The rearrangement joins TRBV2 to TRBJ1-2, with 10 bases aligning to TRBD1. Germline CDR1 reads SNHLY; CDR2 reads FYNNEI. With V trimmed by 7 bases and J by 6 bases, 11 bases remained unmatched. The CDR3 is made up of 15 amino acids. DNA for the CDR3: TGTGCCAGCAATCTAGACAGGGGGCGAGGGGATGGCTACACCTTC. Encoded protein: CASNLDRGRGDGYTF.

The rearrangement links TRBV15 to TRBJ2-4; D is perhaps TRBD1 (7 bases). CDR1 is LNHNV, CDR2 YYDKDF, per germline (reference sequence). The V end lost 3 bases, the J end lost 3 bases, and 12 bases lay between the germline ends. The length of the CDR3 is 15 residues. CDR3 DNA sequence: TGTGCCACCAGCAGGGGGGGACAGAACAAAAACATTCAGTACTTC. Amino acids: CATSRGGQNKNIQYF.

V gene TRBV6-1 combines with J gene TRBJ2-2, with TRBD2 as a possible D gene (5 bases). The germline gives CDR1 MNHNS, CDR2 SASEGT. Trimming removed 4 bases from V and 2 bases from J, with 14 bases in between. CDR3 length: 16 amino acids. The CDR3 protein is CASSGGRGSNTGELFF. CDR3 sequence (DNA): TGTGCCAGCAGTGGAGGGAGAGGGAGCAACACCGGGGAGCTGTTTTTT.

The chain couples TRBV6-5 to TRBJ1-1; maybe TRBD1 (5 bases). Germline CDR1 is MNHEY and CDR2 is SVGAGI. V dropped 4 bases and J dropped 0 bases, with 12 bases sitting between them. The CDR3 is made up of 15 amino acids. The CDR3: CASSWYRLMNTEAFF. The CDR3 DNA sequence: TGTGCCAGCAGTTGGTACAGGCTTATGAACACTGAAGCTTTCTTT.

A single count supports this clone. The CDR3 DNA is TGTGCCAGCAAAATTACAGTTTCTGGGACGCAGTATTTT. Translation gives CASKITVSGTQYF. The rearrangement joins TRBV6-5 to TRBJ2-3; no clear D. Trimming cost V 7 bases and J 9 bases, with 17 bases left between them. The CDR3 is made up of 13 amino acids. The V gene's germline CDR1 is MNHEY and CDR2 SVGAGI.

The chain carries TRBV5-1 and TRBJ2-7, with D tentatively TRBD1 (6 bases). CDR3 length equals 15 residues. Germline-derived CDR1 and CDR2 are SGHRS and YFSETQ. V lost 3 bases, J lost 0 bases, and 13 bases lay in between. The CDR3, as DNA: TGCGCCAGCAGCTGGGACGGACAGAGCTCCTACGAGCAGTACTTC. Amino acid sequence: CASSWDGQSSYEQYF.

This chain connects TRBV20-1 to TRBJ1-2, with unresolved D. V lost 6 bases and J 2 bases, leaving 7 bases between the germline ends. In germline, CDR1 is DFQATT, CDR2 SNEGSKA (reference sequence). This CDR3 spans 11 amino acids. The CDR3 DNA reads as TGCAGTGCAATCGGGAACTATGGCTACACCTTC. Translating it yields CSAIGNYGYTF.

This clone has just one count. This chain uses TRBV28 with TRBJ1-1; D call uncertain. Germline CDR1 MDHEN, CDR2 SYDVKM. The V and J ends lost 5 bases and 1 base respectively, with 14 bases between them. The CDR3 is made up of 15 amino acids. The CDR3 coding sequence is TGTGCCAGCAGTCCTGGAGGAGGAGGGAACACTGAAGCTTTCTTT. Translating gives CASSPGGGGNTEAFF.

CDR3 DNA: TGTGCCAGCAGTGAAGCCTTCAACCGGGTGAGCACTGAAGCTTTCTTT. It yields the protein CASSEAFNRVSTEAFF. The V call is TRBV6-1, the J call TRBJ1-1, with unresolved D. Looked up from germline, CDR1 is MNHNS and CDR2 is SASEGT. Trimming left V 0 bases short and J 4 bases short, with 15 bases between. This CDR3 has 16 amino acids.

The J gene is TRBJ1-1, the V gene TRBV10-1, with 7 bases matching TRBD1. Per germline, CDR1 WNHNN and CDR2 SYGVQD (reference sequence). The J segment lost 3 bases and the V segment lost 4 bases, leaving 5 bases of the junction unmatched. This CDR3 spans 14 amino acids. The CDR3 DNA reads as TGCGCCAGCAGTGCATATGACAGGGACACTGAAGCTTTCTTT. Its translation is CASSAYDRDTEAFF.

The CDR3 loop reads CASGLAGCSYEQYF. The CDR3 nucleotides are TGTGCCAGCGGGCTAGCGGGCTGCTCCTACGAGCAGTACTTC. The genes are TRBV11-3 and TRBJ2-7, with 8 bases lining up with TRBD2. Germline CDR1 reads SGHNT; CDR2 reads YENEEA. V shed 8 bases, J shed 0 bases, and the junction held 6 bases outside the gene matches. The CDR3 extends over 14 amino acids.

V usage is TRBV28 and J usage is TRBJ2-7; 8 nucleotides line up with TRBD1. Germline V gene lookup returns CDR1 MDHEN and CDR2 SYDVKM. Trimming removed 3 bases from V and 3 bases from J; junction bases left unmatched: 7. The length of the CDR3 is 15 residues. The CDR3 bases are TGTGCCAGCAGTTTGGGGCAGGGGGCCCACTACGAGCAGTACTTC. Translating gives CASSLGQGAHYEQYF.

This chain joins TRBV28 and TRBJ2-3; no firm D call. V lost 6 bases and J 0 bases, leaving 19 bases between the germline ends. From germline, CDR1 is MDHEN and CDR2 SYDVKM. The CDR3 loop spans 17 amino acids. The CDR3 nucleotides are TGTGCCAGCAGCACCCTATACGTAAAGACTAGCACAGATACGCAGTATTTT. Its translation: CASSTLYVKTSTDTQYF.

This sequence joins TRBV5-1 and TRBJ1-2; 10 positions agree with TRBD1. The germline V gene has CDR1 SGHRS and CDR2 YFSETQ. Germline trimming cut 3 bases from V and 7 bases from J; bases unmatched to any gene: 15. The CDR3 totals 17 residues. CDR3 in amino acids: CASSYFSTDRGQGGYTF. DNA of the CDR3: TGCGCCAGCAGCTACTTTTCTACCGACAGGGGGCAAGGTGGCTACACCTTC.

With respect to this clone: Mismatch with germline at one junction end may stem from a read error. V is TRBV7-7 and J is TRBJ1-2, with a possible D match to TRBD1 (5 bases). The CDR3 runs to 15 residues. Germline V gene data show CDR1 as SSHAT and CDR2 as FNYEAQ (reference sequence). CDR3 coding DNA: TGTGCTAGCAGCTTAGTGCCGACAGTACATTATGGCTACACCTTC. Translated: CASSLVPTVHYGYTF. The full variable domain, rest sourced from reference TRBV7-7 and TRBJ1-2, is GAGVSQSPRYKVTKRGQDVTLRCDPISSHATLYWYQQALGQGPEFLTYFNYEAQPDKSGLPSDRFSAERPEGSISTLTIQRTEQRDSAMYRCASSLVPTVHYGYTFGSGTRLTVV.

This rearrangement joins TRBV6-5 to TRBJ1-2, with TRBD1 as a possible D gene (5 bases). The CDR3 runs to 13 residues. V lost 5 bases, J lost 4 bases, and 11 bases lay in between. Germline V gene sequence: CDR1 MNHEY, CDR2 SVGAGI. The DNA for the CDR3 is TGTGCCAGCAGTCAGGGCATGGTCTATGGCTACACCTTC. Translation: CASSQGMVYGYTF.

The genes are TRBV30 and TRBJ1-5; D uncertain. V gave up 5 bases and J gave up 2 bases, with 10 bases separating them. Germline V gene sequence: CDR1 GTSNPN, CDR2 SVGIG (reference sequence). The CDR3 has 13 residues. In nucleotides, the CDR3 is TGTGCCTGGTCTCTACGGGGCAATCAGCCCCAGCATTTT. It specifies CAWSLRGNQPQHF.

CDR3 sequence (DNA): TGTGCCAGCAGCTTGTTGACAGGCCGCTCTGGAAACACCATATATTTT. Protein: CASSLLTGRSGNTIYF. The rearrangement joins TRBV11-2 to TRBJ1-3; TRBD1 might be the D (6 bases). This CDR3 region has 16 residues. Trimming stripped 3 bases from V and 0 bases from J, with 12 bases between. In germline, CDR1 is SGHAT, CDR2 FQNNGV.